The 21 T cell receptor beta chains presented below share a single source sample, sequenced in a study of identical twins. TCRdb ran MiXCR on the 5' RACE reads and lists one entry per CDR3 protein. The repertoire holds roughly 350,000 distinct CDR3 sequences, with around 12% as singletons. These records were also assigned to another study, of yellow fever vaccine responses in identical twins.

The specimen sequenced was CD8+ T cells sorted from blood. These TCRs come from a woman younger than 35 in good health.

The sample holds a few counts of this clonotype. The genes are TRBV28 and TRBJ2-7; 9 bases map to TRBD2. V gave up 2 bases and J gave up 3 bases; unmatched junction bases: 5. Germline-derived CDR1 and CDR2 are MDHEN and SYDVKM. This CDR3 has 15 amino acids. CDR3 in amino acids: CASSLRGSGGYEQYV. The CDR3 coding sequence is TGTGCCAGCAGTTTACGTGGTAGCGGGGGCTACGAGCAGTACGTC.

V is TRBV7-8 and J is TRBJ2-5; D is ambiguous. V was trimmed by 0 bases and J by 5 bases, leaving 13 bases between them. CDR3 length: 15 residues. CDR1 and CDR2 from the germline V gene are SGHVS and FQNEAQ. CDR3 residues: CASSLAFDRLETQYF. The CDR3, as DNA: TGTGCCAGCAGCTTAGCGTTCGATCGGCTGGAGACCCAGTACTTC.

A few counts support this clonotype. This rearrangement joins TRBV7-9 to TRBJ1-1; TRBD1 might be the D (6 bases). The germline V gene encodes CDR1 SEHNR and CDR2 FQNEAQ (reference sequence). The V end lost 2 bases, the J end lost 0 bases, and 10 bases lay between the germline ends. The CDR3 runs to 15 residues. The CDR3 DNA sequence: TGTGCCAGCAGCTTACGGACAGATATGAACACTGAAGCTTTCTTT. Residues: CASSLRTDMNTEAFF. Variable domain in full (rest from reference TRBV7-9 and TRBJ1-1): DTGVSQNPRHKITKRGQNVTFRCDPISEHNRLYWYRQTLGQGPEFLTYFQNEAQLEKSRLLSDRFSAERPKGSFSTLEIQRTEQGDSAMYLCASSLRTDMNTEAFFGQGTRLTVV.

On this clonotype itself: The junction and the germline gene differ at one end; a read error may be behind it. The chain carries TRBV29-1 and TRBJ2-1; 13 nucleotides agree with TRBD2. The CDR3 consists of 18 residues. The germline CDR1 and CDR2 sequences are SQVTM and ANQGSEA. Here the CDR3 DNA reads TGCAGCGTTGAGGGACTAGCGGGACTTATGGGATCCTACAATGAGAAGTTCTTC. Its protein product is CSVEGLAGLMGSYNEKFF.

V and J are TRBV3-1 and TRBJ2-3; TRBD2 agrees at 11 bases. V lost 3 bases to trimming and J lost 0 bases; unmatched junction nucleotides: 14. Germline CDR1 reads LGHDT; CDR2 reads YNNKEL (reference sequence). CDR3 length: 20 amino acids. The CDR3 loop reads CASSHTGGLTSGGSTDTQYF. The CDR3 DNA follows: TGTGCCAGCAGCCATACCGGGGGGCTTACTAGCGGGGGTAGCACAGATACGCAGTATTTT.

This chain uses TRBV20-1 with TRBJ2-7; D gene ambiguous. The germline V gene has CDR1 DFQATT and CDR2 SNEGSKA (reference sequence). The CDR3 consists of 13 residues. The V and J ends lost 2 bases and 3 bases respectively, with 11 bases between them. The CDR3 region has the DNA TGCAGTGCTAGAAACGCATTAGACTACGAGCAGTACTTC. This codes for CSARNALDYEQYF.

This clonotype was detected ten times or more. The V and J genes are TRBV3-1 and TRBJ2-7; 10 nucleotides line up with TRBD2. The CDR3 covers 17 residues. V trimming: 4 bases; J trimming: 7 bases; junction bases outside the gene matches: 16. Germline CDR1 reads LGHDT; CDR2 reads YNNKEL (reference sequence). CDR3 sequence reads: CASSPQEWASGSYEQYF. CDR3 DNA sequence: TGTGCCAGCAGCCCCCAAGAGTGGGCTAGCGGGAGTTATGAGCAGTACTTC.

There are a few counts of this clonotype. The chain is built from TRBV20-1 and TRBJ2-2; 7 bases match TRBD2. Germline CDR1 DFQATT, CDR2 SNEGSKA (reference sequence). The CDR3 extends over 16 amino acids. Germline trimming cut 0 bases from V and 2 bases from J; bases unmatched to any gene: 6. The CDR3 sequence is CSAREGRGRNTGELFF. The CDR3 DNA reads TGCAGTGCTAGAGAGGGGCGGGGGAGAAACACCGGGGAGCTGTTTTTT.

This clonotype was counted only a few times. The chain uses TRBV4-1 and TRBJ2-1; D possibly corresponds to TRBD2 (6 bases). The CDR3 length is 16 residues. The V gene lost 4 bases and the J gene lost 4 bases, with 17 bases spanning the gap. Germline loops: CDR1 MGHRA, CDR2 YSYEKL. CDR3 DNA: TGCGCCAGCAGCCCCGAGCCCGGGACTCGTTACAATGAGCAGTTCTTC. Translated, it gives CASSPEPGTRYNEQFF.

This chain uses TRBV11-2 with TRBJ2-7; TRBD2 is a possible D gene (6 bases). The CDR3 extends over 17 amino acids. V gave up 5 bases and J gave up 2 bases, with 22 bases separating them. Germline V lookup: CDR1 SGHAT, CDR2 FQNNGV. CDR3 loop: CASSPRGVVATPYEQYF. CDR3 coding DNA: TGTGCCAGCAGCCCCCGCGGGGTGGTCGCTACCCCCTACGAGCAGTACTTC. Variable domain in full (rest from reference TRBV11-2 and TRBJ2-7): EAGVAQSPRYKIIEKRQSVAFWCNPISGHATLYWYQQILGQGPKLLIQFQNNGVVDDSQLPKDRFSAERLKGVDSTLKIQPAKLEDSAVYLCASSPRGVVATPYEQYFGPGTRLTVT.

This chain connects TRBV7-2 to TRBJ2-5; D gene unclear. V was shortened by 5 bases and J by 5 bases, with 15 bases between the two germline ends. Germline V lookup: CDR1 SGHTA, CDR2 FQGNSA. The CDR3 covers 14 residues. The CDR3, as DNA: TGTGCCAGCAGCCCAGCCGGTCTCCGGGAGACCCAGTACTTC. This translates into CASSPAGLRETQYF.

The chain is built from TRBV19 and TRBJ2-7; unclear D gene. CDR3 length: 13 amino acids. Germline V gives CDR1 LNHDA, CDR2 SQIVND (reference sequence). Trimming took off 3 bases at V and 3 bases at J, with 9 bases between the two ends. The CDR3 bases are TGTGCCAGTAGTATCTACCTAGACTACGAGCAGTACTTC. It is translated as CASSIYLDYEQYF.

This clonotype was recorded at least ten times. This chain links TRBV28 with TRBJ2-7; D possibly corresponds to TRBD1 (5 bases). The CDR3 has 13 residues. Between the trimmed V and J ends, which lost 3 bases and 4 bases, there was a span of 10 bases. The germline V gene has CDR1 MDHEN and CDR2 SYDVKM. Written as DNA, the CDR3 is TGTGCCAGCAGTTTTAAGGGGTTATACGAGCAGTACGTC. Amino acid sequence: CASSFKGLYEQYV.

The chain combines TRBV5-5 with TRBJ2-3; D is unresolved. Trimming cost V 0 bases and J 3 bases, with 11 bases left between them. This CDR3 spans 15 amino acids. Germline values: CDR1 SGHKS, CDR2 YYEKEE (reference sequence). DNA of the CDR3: TGTGCCAGCAGCTTGGACCTTATCCAGACAGATACGCAGTATTTT. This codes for CASSLDLIQTDTQYF. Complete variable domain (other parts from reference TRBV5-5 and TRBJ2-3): DAGVTQSPTHLIKTRGQQVTLRCSPISGHKSVSWYQQVLGQGPQFIFQYYEKEERGRGNFPDRFSARQFPNYSSELNVNALLLGDSALYLCASSLDLIQTDTQYFGPGTRLTVL.

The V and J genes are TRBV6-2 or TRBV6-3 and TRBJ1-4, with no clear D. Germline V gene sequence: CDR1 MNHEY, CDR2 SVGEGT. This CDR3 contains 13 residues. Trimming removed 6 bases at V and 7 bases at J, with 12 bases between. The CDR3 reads CASSLRESEKLFF. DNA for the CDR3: TGTGCCAGCAGCCTCCGGGAGTCTGAAAAACTGTTTTTT.

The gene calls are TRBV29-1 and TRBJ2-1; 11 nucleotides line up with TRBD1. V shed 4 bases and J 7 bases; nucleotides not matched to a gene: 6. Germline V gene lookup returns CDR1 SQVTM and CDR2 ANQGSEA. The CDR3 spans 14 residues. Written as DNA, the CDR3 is TGCAGCGTTGTGCCCGGGACAGGGGGAAATGAGCAGTTCTTC. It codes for CSVVPGTGGNEQFF.

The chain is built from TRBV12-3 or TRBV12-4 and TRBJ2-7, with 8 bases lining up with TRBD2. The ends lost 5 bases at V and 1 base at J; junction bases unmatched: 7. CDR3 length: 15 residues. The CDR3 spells CASSQLAGRSYEQYF. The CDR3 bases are TGTGCCAGCAGTCAGCTAGCGGGCAGGTCCTACGAGCAGTACTTC.

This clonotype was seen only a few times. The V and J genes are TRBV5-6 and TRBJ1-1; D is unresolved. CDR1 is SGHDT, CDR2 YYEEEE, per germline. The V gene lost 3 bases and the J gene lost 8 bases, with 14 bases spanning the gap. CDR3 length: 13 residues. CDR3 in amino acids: CASSSEGRPEAFF. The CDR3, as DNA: TGTGCCAGCAGCTCCGAAGGGCGCCCAGAAGCTTTCTTT.

As DNA, the CDR3 is TGTGCCAGCAGTTTATACGCAGAACCTAACGAGCAGTACTTC. Translation gives CASSLYAEPNEQYF. The chain carries TRBV27 and TRBJ2-7, with D unresolved. The germline V and J ends were trimmed by 1 base and 5 bases, with 12 bases remaining between them. This CDR3 contains 14 residues. Germline V gene data show CDR1 as MNHEY and CDR2 as SMNVEV (reference sequence).

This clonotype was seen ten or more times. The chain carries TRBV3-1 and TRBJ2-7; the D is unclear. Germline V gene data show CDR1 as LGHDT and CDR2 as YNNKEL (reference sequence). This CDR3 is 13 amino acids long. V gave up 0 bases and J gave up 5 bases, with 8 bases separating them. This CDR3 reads CASSQDGVDEQYF. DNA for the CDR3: TGTGCCAGCAGCCAAGATGGAGTAGACGAGCAGTACTTC.

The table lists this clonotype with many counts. Here the CDR3 DNA reads TGTGCCAGCAGCGCGGGGGGGGGCTCCAATGAGCAGTTCTTC. Translated: CASSAGGGSNEQFF. V and J are TRBV12-3 or TRBV12-4 and TRBJ2-1, with 9 bases matching TRBD2. The V segment lost 6 bases and the J segment 6 bases; nucleotides outside the gene matches: 6. The CDR3 runs to 14 residues.